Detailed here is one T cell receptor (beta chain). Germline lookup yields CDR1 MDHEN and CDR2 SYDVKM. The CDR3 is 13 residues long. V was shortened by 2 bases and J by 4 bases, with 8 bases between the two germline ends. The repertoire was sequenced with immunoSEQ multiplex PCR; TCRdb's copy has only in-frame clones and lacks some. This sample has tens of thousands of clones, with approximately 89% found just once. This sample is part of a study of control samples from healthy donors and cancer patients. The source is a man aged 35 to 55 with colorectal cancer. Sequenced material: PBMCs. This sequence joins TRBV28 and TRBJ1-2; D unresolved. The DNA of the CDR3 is TGTGCCAGCAGTTTAGCCGTACTCTATGGCTACACCTTC. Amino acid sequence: CASSLAVLYGYTF.